What follows are 23 T cell receptor beta chains derived from one specimen sequenced in a study of T cell responses to AZD1222 COVID-19 vaccine. Libraries were prepared by immunoSEQ multiplex PCR; TCRdb keeps only in-frame clonotypes and omits some of them. The sample yields about 98,000 clones, approximately 85% seen once. The material was peripheral blood, obtained on day 0 of AZD1222 vaccination. Source of these receptors: an adult in good health.

The chain recombines TRBV4-1 with TRBJ1-5; the D gene is possibly TRBD1 (6 bases). From germline, CDR1 is MGHRA and CDR2 YSYEKL. Trimming stripped 0 bases from V and 5 bases from J, with 14 bases between. The CDR3 covers 16 residues. The CDR3 DNA sequence: TGCGCCAGCAGCCAAGATGGAGGGAGGGGGGATCAGCCCCAGCATTTT. Its protein is CASSQDGGRGDQPQHF.

CDR3 amino acids: CASSPSGPTRNEQYF. The CDR3 DNA reads TGTGCCAGCAGTCCCTCGGGACCCACTCGGAACGAGCAGTACTTC. The V gene is TRBV28, the J gene TRBJ2-7; D may be TRBD1 or TRBD2 (5 bases each). The CDR3 spans 15 residues. CDR1 is MDHEN and CDR2 is SYDVKM in the germline V gene. Trimming took off 5 bases at V and 5 bases at J, with 19 bases between the two ends.

The V and J genes are TRBV28 and TRBJ2-1, with 14 nucleotides matching TRBD2. The V and J ends lost 5 bases and 0 bases, in that order; junction bases with no gene match: 9. In germline, CDR1 is MDHEN, CDR2 SYDVKM. This CDR3 is 19 amino acids long. The chain's CDR3 is CASSPRTSGRLSSYNEQFF. The CDR3 coding sequence is TGTGCCAGCAGTCCCAGGACTAGCGGGAGGTTAAGCTCCTACAATGAGCAGTTCTTC.

J is TRBJ2-7 and V is TRBV11-1; D is ambiguous. Germline lookup yields CDR1 SGHAT and CDR2 FQDESV (reference sequence). The CDR3 is made up of 13 amino acids. The V end lost 3 bases, the J end lost 5 bases, and 11 bases lay between the germline ends. The CDR3 DNA reads TGTGCCAGCAGCTTCGGCAGGATTAACGAGCAGTACTTC. It is translated as CASSFGRINEQYF.

The genes are TRBV2 and TRBJ2-5; D might be TRBD2 (5 bases). V lost 3 bases, J lost 8 bases, and 19 bases lay in between. Germline-derived CDR1 and CDR2 are SNHLY and FYNNEI. The CDR3 has 15 residues. The CDR3 loop is CASSDWRQRIHTQYF. The DNA of the CDR3 is TGTGCCAGCAGTGACTGGCGGCAGCGGATTCATACCCAGTACTTC.

V and J are TRBV29-1 and TRBJ2-7; either TRBD1 or TRBD2 may fit D (7 bases each). Per the germline V gene, CDR1 is SQVTM and CDR2 is ANQGSEA. The CDR3 consists of 15 residues. V was pared by 4 bases and J by 0 bases, with 16 bases between. CDR3 DNA sequence: TGCAGCGTTGGACGCGGGAGACAGGGCTCCTACGAGCAGTACTTC. Its translation: CSVGRGRQGSYEQYF.

The rearrangement joins TRBV5-1 to TRBJ2-1, with 7 bases identical to TRBD1. Germline CDR1 SGHRS, CDR2 YFSETQ. The CDR3 is made up of 16 amino acids. The V segment lost 3 bases and the J segment 2 bases; nucleotides outside the gene matches: 8. The CDR3 nucleotides read TGCGCCAGCAGCTCGGATGAGGGACAGCCCTACAATGAGCAGTTCTTC. Encoded protein: CASSSDEGQPYNEQFF.

This clone was picked up a small number of times. The rearrangement uses TRBV11-3 and TRBJ2-2; 7 nucleotides align to TRBD2. V lost 5 bases to trimming and J lost 5 bases; unmatched junction nucleotides: 8. This CDR3 region has 15 residues. Per germline, CDR1 SGHNT and CDR2 YENEEA. The DNA for the CDR3 is TGTGCCAGCAGCCCATCCGGGACTATAACCGGGGAGCTGTTTTTT. It is translated as CASSPSGTITGELFF.

This clone was detected a few times. The chain links TRBV7-2 to TRBJ1-4; 7 bases map to TRBD1. CDR3 length equals 15 residues. Germline values: CDR1 SGHTA, CDR2 FQGNSA. V lost 5 bases to trimming and J lost 5 bases; unmatched junction nucleotides: 8. CDR3 bases: TGTGCCAGCAGCGACCCGGGACAGTCAAATGAAAAACTGTTTTTT. Amino acid sequence: CASSDPGQSNEKLFF. Full variable domain (missing parts from reference TRBV7-2 and TRBJ1-4): GAGVSQSPSNKVTEKGKDVELRCDPISGHTALYWYRQSLGQGLEFLIYFQGNSAPDKSGLPSDRFSAERTGGSVSTLTIQRTQQEDSAVYLCASSDPGQSNEKLFFGSGTQLSVL.

The chain carries TRBV19 and TRBJ2-2; tentatively, D is TRBD2 (6 bases). The CDR3 spans 12 residues. V was trimmed by 6 bases and J by 5 bases, leaving 7 bases between them. Looked up from germline, CDR1 is LNHDA and CDR2 is SQIVND (reference sequence). The CDR3 sequence is CASSSGTGELFF. CDR3 in DNA: TGTGCCAGTAGCAGCGGGACCGGGGAGCTGTTTTTT.

The chain recombines TRBV7-2 with TRBJ1-5; D may be TRBD1 (6 bases). Per germline, CDR1 SGHTA and CDR2 FQGNSA. The CDR3 spans 16 residues. Trimming stripped 2 bases from V and 1 base from J, with 12 bases between. CDR3 sequence reads: CASSLTVGTSNQPQHF. In nucleotides, the CDR3 is TGTGCCAGCAGCTTAACAGTTGGGACAAGCAATCAGCCCCAGCATTTT.

At least ten counts were recorded for this clone. This chain connects TRBV19 to TRBJ1-1; no clear D. Trimming took 6 bases from V and 3 from J, leaving 14 bases between them. There are 14 residues in the CDR3. Looked up from germline, CDR1 is LNHDA and CDR2 is SQIVND (reference sequence). In DNA form, the CDR3 reads TGTGCCAGTAGCTCAGGCGTATGGGACACTGAAGCTTTCTTT. It codes for CASSSGVWDTEAFF.

This clone was detected a few times. The rearrangement uses TRBV5-5 and TRBJ2-1, with 12 bases fitting TRBD2. The CDR3 extends over 15 amino acids. Germline V gene data show CDR1 as SGHKS and CDR2 as YYEKEE (reference sequence). V was clipped by 3 bases and J by 9 bases; unmatched bases: 7. The CDR3 DNA follows: TGTGCCAGCAGCTCGACTAGCGGGAGTAGTAGTGAGCAGTTCTTC. Its protein product is CASSSTSGSSSEQFF. Full variable domain (missing parts from reference TRBV5-5 and TRBJ2-1): DAGVTQSPTHLIKTRGQQVTLRCSPISGHKSVSWYQQVLGQGPQFIFQYYEKEERGRGNFPDRFSARQFPNYSSELNVNALLLGDSALYLCASSSTSGSSSEQFFGPGTRLTVL.

In this sample, this clone turned up once. The V gene is TRBV6-6, the J gene TRBJ2-1; 14 nucleotides align to TRBD2. The junction had 6 bases not matched to a gene; V was cut back by 5 bases and J by 9 bases. The CDR3 length is 15 residues. In germline, CDR1 is MNHNY, CDR2 SVGAGI (reference sequence). The CDR3 spells CASSTGLAGEGEQFF. In DNA, the CDR3 is TGTGCCAGCAGTACGGGACTAGCGGGAGAGGGTGAGCAGTTCTTC.

This rearrangement joins TRBV5-4 to TRBJ1-2; D uncertain. The CDR3 spans 16 residues. CDR1 is SGHNT, CDR2 YYREEE, per germline (reference sequence). Between the trimmed V and J ends, which lost 0 bases and 0 bases, there was a span of 12 bases. The CDR3 DNA reads TGTGCCAGCAGCTTGGTATCCGGCCCAGCTAACTATGGCTACACCTTC. The encoded protein is CASSLVSGPANYGYTF.

V gene TRBV28 combines with J gene TRBJ1-5; no clear D gene. The CDR3 covers 14 residues. The V and J ends lost 3 bases and 2 bases respectively, with 8 bases between them. From germline, CDR1 is MDHEN and CDR2 SYDVKM. The CDR3 nucleotides are TGTGCCAGCAGTTTCCTCTTGGGCAATCAGCCCCAGCATTTT. As protein: CASSFLLGNQPQHF.

Details on this clone: Distinct nucleotide sequences in the sample also encode this CDR3. The genes are TRBV9 and TRBJ1-5, with D unresolved. V lost 0 bases to trimming and J lost 1 base, with 8 bases between them. The CDR3 consists of 15 residues. CDR1 is SGDLS and CDR2 is YYNGEE in the germline V gene. CDR3 region: CASSVDGGSNQPQHF. The DNA for the CDR3 is TGTGCCAGCAGCGTAGACGGAGGGAGCAATCAGCCCCAGCATTTT. Using reference TRBV9 and TRBJ1-5 for the parts outside the CDR3, the full variable domain is DSGVTQTPKHLITATGQRVTLRCSPRSGDLSVYWYQQSLDQGLQFLIQYYNGEERAKGNILERFSAQQFPDLHSELNLSSLELGDSALYFCASSVDGGSNQPQHFGDGTRLSIL.

Concerning this clone: A junction end diverges from the germline sequence, so it may reflect a read error. The V call is TRBV5-5, the J call TRBJ2-1; 10 nucleotides align to TRBD2. CDR1 SGHKS and CDR2 YYEKEE come from the germline V gene (reference sequence). The CDR3 runs 15 residues. CDR3 protein: CASSLVSGRINEQFF. CDR3 in DNA: TGTGCCAGTAGCTTGGTTAGCGGGAGGATTAATGAGCAGTTCTTC.

This clone showed up just once. The chain has TRBV27 and TRBJ1-1; no definite D call. The V gene's germline CDR1 is MNHEY and CDR2 SMNVEV (reference sequence). The CDR3 contains 14 residues. The V and J ends lost 6 bases and 3 bases respectively, with 14 bases between them. The CDR3 is CASREAGVHTEAFF. For the CDR3, the DNA is TGTGCCAGCAGAGAGGCCGGAGTCCACACTGAAGCTTTCTTT.

This clone was observed a handful of times. The chain has TRBV7-8 and TRBJ2-7, with 9 bases lining up with TRBD1. The CDR3 spans 18 residues. In germline, CDR1 is SGHVS, CDR2 FQNEAQ. V was clipped by 5 bases and J by 3 bases; unmatched bases: 17. CDR3: CASSALRVGTGSLYEQYF. CDR3 in DNA: TGTGCCAGCAGCGCGCTGCGGGTGGGGACAGGGAGTCTCTACGAGCAGTACTTC.

This clone was seen only once. The chain recombines TRBV7-2 with TRBJ1-3; 7 bases align to TRBD1. This CDR3 is built from 14 residues. The trim removed 1 base at V and 4 bases at J, leaving 1 base unmatched. CDR1 and CDR2 (germline): SGHTA, FQGNSA. The CDR3 protein is CASSLVDRGNTIYF. As DNA, the CDR3 is TGTGCCAGCAGCTTAGTGGACAGGGGAAACACCATATATTTT.

The CDR3 here is CASSLIPGQGAKNIQYF. CDR3 sequence (DNA): TGTGCCAGCAGTTTAATCCCCGGACAGGGAGCCAAAAACATTCAGTACTTC. V and J are TRBV27 and TRBJ2-4, with 8 nucleotides matching TRBD1. The CDR3 consists of 17 residues. The V segment lost 2 bases and the J segment 0 bases; nucleotides outside the gene matches: 6. Germline CDR1 MNHEY, CDR2 SMNVEV (reference sequence).

This clone was seen only once. The rearrangement joins TRBV11-2 to TRBJ1-2; no clear D gene. The CDR3 length is 13 residues. Germline V gene sequence: CDR1 SGHAT, CDR2 FQNNGV. V was clipped by 5 bases and J by 7 bases, with 14 bases between them. The CDR3 DNA sequence: TGTGCCAGCAGCGCTGGCGGGGAGGTTGGCTACACCTTC. It encodes CASSAGGEVGYTF.